This T cell receptor beta chain was observed in a study of neurological immune-mediated disorders. TCRdb reprocessed the 5' RACE reads with MiXCR, giving one entry per CDR3 protein. The table has 25,000 to 35,000 distinct CDR3 sequences, roughly 1.6% seen once; the top ten hold 9.2%. V lost 4 bases and J lost 1, with 19 bases in between. This CDR3 is built from 17 residues. Germline V lookup: CDR1 SGHRS, CDR2 YFSETQ. This clonotype came up many times. This TCR came from a woman in her twenties or thirties with multiple sclerosis. This sequence joins TRBV5-1 and TRBJ2-3, with D tentatively TRBD1 or TRBD2 (6 bases each). Sequenced: PBMCs. Here the CDR3 DNA reads TGCGCCAGCAGCCCGGTCGGGGGCCTAACGGGCACAGATACGCAGTATTTT. Its translation is CASSPVGGLTGTDTQYF.